Included here is one TCR beta chain sequence, with context. Germline-derived CDR1 and CDR2 are SEHNR and FQNEAQ (reference sequence). The ends lost 5 bases at V and 5 bases at J; junction bases unmatched: 5. The CDR3 has 15 amino acids. These data originate in a study of blood T cell repertoires in COVID-19. Per the study methods: Reference gene primer amplification gave nucleated cell count estimates. TCRdb's table, derived via immunoSEQ multiplex PCR, lists solely in-frame clones and lacks some. V and J calls plus clone size are reproduced from that table; the DNA served to infer D and trimming. The table has approximately 120,000 clones, approximately 85% seen once.

The origin of this receptor is a woman over 75 with COVID-19, enrolled during active disease. The sequencing sample was made of peripheral blood. This chain connects TRBV7-9 to TRBJ2-1, with TRBD2 identical over 11 bases. DNA of the CDR3: TGTGCCAGCAGCCCGCAGACTAGCGGGGACAATGAGCAGTTCTTC. Encoded protein: CASSPQTSGDNEQFF. Looking up the rest from reference TRBV7-9 and TRBJ2-1 gives the full variable domain: DTGVSQNPRHKITKRGQNVTFRCDPISEHNRLYWYRQTLGQGPEFLTYFQNEAQLEKSRLLSDRFSAERPKGSFSTLEIQRTEQGDSAMYLCASSPQTSGDNEQFFGPGTRLTVL.